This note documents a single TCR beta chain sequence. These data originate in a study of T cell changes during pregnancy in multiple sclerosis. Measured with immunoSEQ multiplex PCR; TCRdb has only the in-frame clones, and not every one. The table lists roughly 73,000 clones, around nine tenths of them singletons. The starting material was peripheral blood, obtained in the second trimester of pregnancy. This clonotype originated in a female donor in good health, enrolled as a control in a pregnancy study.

CDR3 coding DNA: TGTGCCAGTAGGCGGGGACAGTTTTATCAGCCCCAGCATTTT. As protein: CASRRGQFYQPQHF. The V call is TRBV19, the J call TRBJ1-5; TRBD1 agrees at 7 bases. Unmatched junction bases numbered 7, after V lost 6 bases and J lost 5 bases. Germline values: CDR1 LNHDA, CDR2 SQIVND (reference sequence). This CDR3 comprises 14 residues.